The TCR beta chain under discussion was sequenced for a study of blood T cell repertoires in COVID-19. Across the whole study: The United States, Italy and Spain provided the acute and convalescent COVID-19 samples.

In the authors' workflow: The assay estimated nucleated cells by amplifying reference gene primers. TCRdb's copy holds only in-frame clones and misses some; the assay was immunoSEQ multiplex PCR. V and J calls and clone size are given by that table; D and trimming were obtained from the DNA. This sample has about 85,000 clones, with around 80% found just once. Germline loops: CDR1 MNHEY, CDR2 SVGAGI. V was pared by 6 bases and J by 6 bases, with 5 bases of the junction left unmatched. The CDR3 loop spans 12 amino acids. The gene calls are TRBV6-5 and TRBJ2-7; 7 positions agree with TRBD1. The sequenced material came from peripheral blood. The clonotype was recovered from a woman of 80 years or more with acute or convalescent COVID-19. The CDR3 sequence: CASSRTGREQYF. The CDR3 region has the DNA TGTGCCAGCAGCCGGACAGGCCGCGAGCAGTACTTC.